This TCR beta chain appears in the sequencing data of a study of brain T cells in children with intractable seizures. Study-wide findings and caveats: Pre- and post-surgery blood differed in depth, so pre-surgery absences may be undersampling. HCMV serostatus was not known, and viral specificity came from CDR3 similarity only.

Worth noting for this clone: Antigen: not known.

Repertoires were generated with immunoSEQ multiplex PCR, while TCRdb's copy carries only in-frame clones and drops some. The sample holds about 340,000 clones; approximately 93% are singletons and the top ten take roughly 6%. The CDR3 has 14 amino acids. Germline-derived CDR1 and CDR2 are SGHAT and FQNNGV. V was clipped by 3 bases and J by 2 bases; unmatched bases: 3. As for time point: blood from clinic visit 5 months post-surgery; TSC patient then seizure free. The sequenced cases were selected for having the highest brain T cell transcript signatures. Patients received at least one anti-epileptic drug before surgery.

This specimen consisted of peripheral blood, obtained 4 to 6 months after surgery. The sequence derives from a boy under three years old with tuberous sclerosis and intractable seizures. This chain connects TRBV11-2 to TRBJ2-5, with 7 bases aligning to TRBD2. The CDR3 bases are TGTGCCAGCAGCTTTTTAGCGGGTCAAGAGACCCAGTACTTC. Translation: CASSFLAGQETQYF. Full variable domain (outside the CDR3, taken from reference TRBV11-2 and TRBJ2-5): EAGVAQSPRYKIIEKRQSVAFWCNPISGHATLYWYQQILGQGPKLLIQFQNNGVVDDSQLPKDRFSAERLKGVDSTLKIQPAKLEDSAVYLCASSFLAGQETQYFGPGTRLLVL.